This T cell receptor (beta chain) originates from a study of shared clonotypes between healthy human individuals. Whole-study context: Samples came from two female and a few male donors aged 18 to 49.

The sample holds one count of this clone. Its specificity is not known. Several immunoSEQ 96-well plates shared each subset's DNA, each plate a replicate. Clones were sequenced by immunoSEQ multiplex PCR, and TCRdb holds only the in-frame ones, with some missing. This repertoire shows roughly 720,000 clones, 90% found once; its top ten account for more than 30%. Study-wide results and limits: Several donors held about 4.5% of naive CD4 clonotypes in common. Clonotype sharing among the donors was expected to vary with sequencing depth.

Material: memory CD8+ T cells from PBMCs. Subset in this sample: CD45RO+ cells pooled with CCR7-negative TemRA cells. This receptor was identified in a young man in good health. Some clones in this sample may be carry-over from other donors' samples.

CDR3 loop: CASSLGNLHEQFF. For the CDR3, the DNA is TGTGCCAGCAGCTTAGGAAACCTTCATGAGCAGTTCTTC. The chain joins TRBV7-9 to TRBJ2-1, with D unresolved. The CDR3 has 13 residues. Germline V lookup: CDR1 SEHNR, CDR2 FQNEAQ (reference sequence). Trimming took off 1 base at V and 8 bases at J, with 9 bases between the two ends.